The rows below give T cell receptor beta chains drawn from one sample of a study of sequential checkpoint blockade in melanoma. Profiled with immunoSEQ multiplex PCR; TCRdb holds only in-frame clones, not every one. The sample includes 5,000 or so clones, 24% seen only once; the top ten take about 30%. The sequences come from tumor tissue (inferred from file names), collected from a patient given nivolumab and ipilimumab in sequence. The receptors come from a human donor with melanoma. Each CDR3 is given with its conserved first and last residue. The D gene is left open where the match is weak. Clone size is stated in some rows and not others, as once, few, many or a class when expanded.

d_call	v_call	j_call	clone_size	cdr3_aa	cdr3_nt
TRBD2	TRBV11-3	TRBJ2-3	few	CASSLTVGLAGEDTQYF	TGTGCCAGCAGCCTAACGGTGGGGCTAGCGGGAGAAGATACGCAGTATTTT
-	TRBV5-1	TRBJ1-1	many	CASSPQSLNTEAFF	TGCGCCAGCAGCCCCCAATCCTTGAACACTGAAGCTTTCTTT
TRBD1	TRBV23-1	TRBJ2-5	few	CASSQRTGFETQYF	TGCGCCAGCAGTCAAAGGACAGGGTTCGAGACCCAGTACTTC
-	TRBV6-8	TRBJ2-2	many	CASSYSSPTWDTGELFF	TGTGCCAGCAGTTACTCGAGTCCAACCTGGGACACCGGGGAGCTGTTTTTT
-	TRBV6-8	TRBJ2-7	-	CASSYTTGTLSSYEQYF	TGTGCCAGCAGTTACACAACCGGGACACTGAGCTCCTACGAGCAGTACTTC
-	TRBV11-3	TRBJ2-7	few	CASSLGGRPPYEQYF	TGTGCCAGCAGCTTAGGAGGCAGGCCCCCCTACGAGCAGTACTTC
TRBD1	TRBV11-3	TRBJ2-5	many	CASRDRGLDLETQYF	TGTGCCAGCAGGGACAGGGGTTTAGATTTAGAGACCCAGTACTTC
TRBD2	TRBV6-8	TRBJ2-1	medium-sized	CASSNRGRHNEQFF	TGTGCCAGCAGTAACCGCGGGAGACATAATGAGCAGTTCTTC
-	TRBV4-1	TRBJ2-7	many	CASRETGSEQYF	TGCGCCAGCAGGGAAACAGGGTCCGAGCAGTACTTC
-	TRBV27	TRBJ2-3	-	CASSTLLGSGITDTQYF	TGTGCCAGCAGTACTCTCCTTGGTTCGGGCATCACAGATACGCAGTATTTT
-	TRBV6-8	TRBJ1-2	many	CASTKTTGTSGYTF	TGTGCCAGCACTAAGACAACAGGGACCTCGGGCTACACCTTC
-	TRBV4-1	TRBJ1-1	medium-sized	CASSQPGPQNTEAFF	TGCGCCAGCAGCCAACCGGGACCGCAGAACACTGAAGCTTTCTTT
-	TRBV18	TRBJ2-7	-	CASSRGAQTYEQYF	TGTGCCAGCTCACGGGGGGCCCAGACCTACGAGCAGTACTTC
-	TRBV6-8	TRBJ2-4	few	CASSPNWASVYIQYF	TGTGCCAGCAGCCCTAACTGGGCTAGCGTCTACATTCAGTACTTC
-	TRBV11-3	TRBJ2-3	many	CASSNGRTTDTQYF	TGTGCCAGCAGCAATGGGCGGACCACAGATACGCAGTATTTT
-	TRBV6-8	TRBJ1-1	-	CAITERGVGNGEAFF	TGTGCCATCACCGAAAGAGGGGTAGGGAACGGTGAAGCTTTCTTT
TRBD1	TRBV11-3	TRBJ1-4	medium-sized	CASSFRGSRQGGYEKLFF	TGTGCCAGCAGCTTCCGTGGGTCCCGACAGGGAGGTTATGAAAAACTGTTTTTT
TRBD1	TRBV6-8	TRBJ2-7	-	CASSNSGTGGSKQYF	TGTGCCAGCAGCAACTCCGGGACAGGGGGCTCAAAGCAGTACTTC
TRBD2	TRBV19	TRBJ2-7	-	CATRGDGEQYF	TGTGCCACCCGGGGGGATGGCGAGCAGTACTTC
-	TRBV19	TRBJ1-1	-	CASSNPGFVTEAFF	TGTGCCAGTAGTAACCCAGGGTTTGTAACTGAAGCTTTCTTT
TRBD1	TRBV11-3	TRBJ2-2	many	CASSFSGGTGELFF	TGTGCCAGCAGCTTTTCAGGGGGCACCGGGGAGCTGTTTTTT
-	TRBV6-8	TRBJ2-2	-	CASSWIGSRELFF	TGTGCCAGCAGTTGGATCGGGAGCCGGGAGCTGTTTTTT
-	TRBV5-1	TRBJ1-4	-	CASSSGQINEKLFF	TGCGCCAGCAGCTCTGGACAGATTAATGAAAAACTGTTTTTT
-	TRBV29-1	TRBJ1-2	medium-sized	CSVEPAPNYGYTF	TGCAGCGTTGAACCGGCCCCCAACTATGGCTACACCTTC
TRBD2	TRBV5-1	TRBJ2-3	few	CASSFRTSGALPLGTDTQYF	TGCGCCAGCAGCTTCCGGACTAGCGGGGCGCTACCTTTGGGAACAGATACGCAGTATTTT
TRBD1	TRBV6-8	TRBJ2-6	few	CASSYSGTGHSGANVLTF	TGTGCCAGCAGTTACTCAGGGACAGGCCACTCTGGGGCCAACGTCCTGACTTTC
-	TRBV6-8	TRBJ2-1	few	CASISTGLHYNEQFF	TGTGCCAGCATTTCAACGGGACTCCACTACAATGAGCAGTTCTTC
TRBD1	TRBV6-8	TRBJ2-2	-	CASLGQGHTGELFF	TGTGCCAGCCTAGGACAGGGGCACACCGGGGAGCTGTTTTTT